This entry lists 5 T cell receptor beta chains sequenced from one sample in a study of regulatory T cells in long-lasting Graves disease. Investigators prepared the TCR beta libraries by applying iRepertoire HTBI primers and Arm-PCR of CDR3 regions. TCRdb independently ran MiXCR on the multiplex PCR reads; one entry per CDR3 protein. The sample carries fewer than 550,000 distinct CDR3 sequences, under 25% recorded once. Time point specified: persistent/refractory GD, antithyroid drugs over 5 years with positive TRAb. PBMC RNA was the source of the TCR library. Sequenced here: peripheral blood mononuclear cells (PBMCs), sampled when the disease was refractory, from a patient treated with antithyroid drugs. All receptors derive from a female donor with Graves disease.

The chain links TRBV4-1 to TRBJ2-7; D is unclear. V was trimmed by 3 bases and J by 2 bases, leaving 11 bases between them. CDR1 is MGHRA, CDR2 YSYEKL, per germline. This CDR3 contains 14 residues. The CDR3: CASSQADGAYEQYF. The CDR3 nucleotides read TGCGCCAGCAGCCAGGCGGACGGTGCCTACGAGCAGTACTTC.

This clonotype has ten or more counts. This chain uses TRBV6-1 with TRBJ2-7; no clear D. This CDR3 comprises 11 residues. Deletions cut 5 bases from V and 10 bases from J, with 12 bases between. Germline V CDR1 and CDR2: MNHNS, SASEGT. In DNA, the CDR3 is TGTGCCAGCAGTATATGGCCAGAACAGTACTTC. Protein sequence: CASSIWPEQYF.

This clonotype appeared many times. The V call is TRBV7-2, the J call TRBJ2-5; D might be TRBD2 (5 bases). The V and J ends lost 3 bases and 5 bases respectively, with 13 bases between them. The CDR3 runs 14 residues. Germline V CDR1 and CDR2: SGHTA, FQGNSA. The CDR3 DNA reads TGTGCCAGCAGCTTGCGGAGGTCCGTCGAGACCCAGTACTTC. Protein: CASSLRRSVETQYF.

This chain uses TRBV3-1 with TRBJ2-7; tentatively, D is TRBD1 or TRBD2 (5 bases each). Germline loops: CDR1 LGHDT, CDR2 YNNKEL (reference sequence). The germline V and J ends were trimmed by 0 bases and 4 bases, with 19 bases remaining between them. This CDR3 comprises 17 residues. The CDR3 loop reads CASSQDTGTTIPYEQYF. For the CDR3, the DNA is TGTGCCAGCAGCCAAGATACTGGGACGACAATCCCTTACGAGCAGTACTTC.

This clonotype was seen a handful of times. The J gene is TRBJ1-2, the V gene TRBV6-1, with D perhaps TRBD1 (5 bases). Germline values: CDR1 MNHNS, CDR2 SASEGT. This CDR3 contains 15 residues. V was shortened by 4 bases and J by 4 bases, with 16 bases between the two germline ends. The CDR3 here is CASSVSGTDVYGYTF. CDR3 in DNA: TGTGCCAGCAGTGTATCCGGGACGGACGTCTATGGCTACACCTTC.